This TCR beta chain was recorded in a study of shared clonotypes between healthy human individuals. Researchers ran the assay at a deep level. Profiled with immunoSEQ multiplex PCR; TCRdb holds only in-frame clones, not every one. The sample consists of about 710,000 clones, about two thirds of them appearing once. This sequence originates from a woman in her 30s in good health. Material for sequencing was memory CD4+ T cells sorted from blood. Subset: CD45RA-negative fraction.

The CDR3 DNA reads TGTGCCAGTAGGACAACAGGGAGCTCCTACAATGAGCAGTTCTTC. Its protein is CASRTTGSSYNEQFF. The chain uses TRBV19 and TRBJ2-1; weak D call: TRBD1 (6 bases). The germline gives CDR1 LNHDA, CDR2 SQIVND (reference sequence). Trimming removed 6 bases from V and 0 bases from J, with 12 bases in between. The CDR3 spans 15 residues. Full variable domain (rest looked up from reference TRBV19 and TRBJ2-1): DGGITQSPKYLFRKEGQNVTLSCEQNLNHDAMYWYRQDPGQGLRLIYYSQIVNDFQKGDIAEGYSVSREKKESFPLTVTSAQKNPTAFYLCASRTTGSSYNEQFFGPGTRLTVL.